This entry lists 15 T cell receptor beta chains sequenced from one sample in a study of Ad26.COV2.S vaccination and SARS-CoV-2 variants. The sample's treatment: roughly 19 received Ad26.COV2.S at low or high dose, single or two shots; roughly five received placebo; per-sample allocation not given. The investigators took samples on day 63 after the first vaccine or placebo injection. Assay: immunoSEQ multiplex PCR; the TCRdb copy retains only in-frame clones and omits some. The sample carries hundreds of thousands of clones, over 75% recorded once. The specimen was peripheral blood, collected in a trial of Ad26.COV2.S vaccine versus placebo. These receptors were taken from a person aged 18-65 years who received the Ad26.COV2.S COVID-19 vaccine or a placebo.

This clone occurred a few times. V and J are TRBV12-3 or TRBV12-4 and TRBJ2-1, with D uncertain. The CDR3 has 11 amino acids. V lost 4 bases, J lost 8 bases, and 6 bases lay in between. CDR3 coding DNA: TGTGCCAGCAGTTGGGATGATGAGCAGTTCTTC. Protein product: CASSWDDEQFF.

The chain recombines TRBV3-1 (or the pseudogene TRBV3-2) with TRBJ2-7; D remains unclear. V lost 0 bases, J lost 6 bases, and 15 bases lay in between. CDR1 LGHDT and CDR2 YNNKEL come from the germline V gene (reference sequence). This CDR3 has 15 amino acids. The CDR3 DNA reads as TGTGCCAGCAGCCAAGATCGGTTTTTGAGAGGCGAGCAGTACTTC. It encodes CASSQDRFLRGEQYF.

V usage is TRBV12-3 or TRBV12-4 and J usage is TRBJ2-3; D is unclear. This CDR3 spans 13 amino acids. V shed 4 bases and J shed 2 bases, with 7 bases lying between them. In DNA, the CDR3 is TGTGCCAGCAGTTCTGGAGACACAGATACGCAGTATTTT. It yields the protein CASSSGDTDTQYF.

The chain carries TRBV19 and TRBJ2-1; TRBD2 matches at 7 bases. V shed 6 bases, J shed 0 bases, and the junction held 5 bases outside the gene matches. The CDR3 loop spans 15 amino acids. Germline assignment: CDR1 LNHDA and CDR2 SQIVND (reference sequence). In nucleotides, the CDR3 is TGTGCCAGTAGGGTCGGGGGGAGCTCCTACAATGAGCAGTTCTTC. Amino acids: CASRVGGSSYNEQFF.

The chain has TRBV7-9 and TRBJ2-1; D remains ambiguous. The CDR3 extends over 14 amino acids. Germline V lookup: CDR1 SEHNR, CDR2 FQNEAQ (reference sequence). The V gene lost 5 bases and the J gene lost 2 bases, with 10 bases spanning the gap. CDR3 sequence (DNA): TGTGCCAGCAGCCACCGGAATACCTACAATGAGCAGTTCTTC. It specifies CASSHRNTYNEQFF.

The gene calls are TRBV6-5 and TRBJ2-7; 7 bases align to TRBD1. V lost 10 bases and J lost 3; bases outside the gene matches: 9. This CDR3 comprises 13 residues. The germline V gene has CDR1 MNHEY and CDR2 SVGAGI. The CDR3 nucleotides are TGTGCCACCAGACGGGACAGAATCTACGAGCAGTACTTC. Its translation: CATRRDRIYEQYF.

CDR3 in DNA: TGTGCCAGCAGCGAGGACATTGACTACGAGCAGTACTTC. Translation: CASSEDIDYEQYF. The chain is built from TRBV5-5 and TRBJ2-7; D perhaps matches TRBD1 (5 bases). Per the germline V gene, CDR1 is SGHKS and CDR2 is YYEKEE (reference sequence). V was cut by 4 bases and J by 3 bases, with 11 bases left in between. The length of the CDR3 is 13 residues.

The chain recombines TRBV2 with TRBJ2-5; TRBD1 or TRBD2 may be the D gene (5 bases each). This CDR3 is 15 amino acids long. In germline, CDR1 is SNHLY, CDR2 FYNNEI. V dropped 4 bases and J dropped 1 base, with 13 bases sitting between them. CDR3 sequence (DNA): TGTGCCAGCAGTGTTCGAGGGGTGGTCCAAGAGACCCAGTACTTC. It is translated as CASSVRGVVQETQYF.

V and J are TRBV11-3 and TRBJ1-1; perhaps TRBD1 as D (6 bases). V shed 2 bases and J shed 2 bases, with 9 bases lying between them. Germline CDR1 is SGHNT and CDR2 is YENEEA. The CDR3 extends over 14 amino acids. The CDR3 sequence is CASSLQGTNTEAFF. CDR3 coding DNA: TGTGCCAGCAGCTTACAGGGGACCAACACTGAAGCTTTCTTT.

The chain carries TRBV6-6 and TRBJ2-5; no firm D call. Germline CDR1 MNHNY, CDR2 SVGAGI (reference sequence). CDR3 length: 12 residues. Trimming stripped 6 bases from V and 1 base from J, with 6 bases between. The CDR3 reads CASSPTQETQYF. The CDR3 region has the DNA TGTGCCAGCAGCCCAACCCAAGAGACCCAGTACTTC.

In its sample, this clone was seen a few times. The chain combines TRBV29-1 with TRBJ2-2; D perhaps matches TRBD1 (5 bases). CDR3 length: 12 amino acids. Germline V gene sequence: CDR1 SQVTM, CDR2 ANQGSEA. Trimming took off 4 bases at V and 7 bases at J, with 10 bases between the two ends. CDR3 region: CSVGQRNGELFF. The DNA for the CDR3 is TGCAGCGTTGGACAGAGGAACGGGGAGCTGTTTTTT.

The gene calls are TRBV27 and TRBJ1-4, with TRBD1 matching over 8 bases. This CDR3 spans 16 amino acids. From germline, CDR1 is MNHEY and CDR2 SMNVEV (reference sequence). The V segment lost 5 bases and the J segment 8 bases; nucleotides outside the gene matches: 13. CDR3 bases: TGTGCCAGCAGTCTAAATTCCAGGGGGCCGGGGGAAAAACTGTTTTTT. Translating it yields CASSLNSRGPGEKLFF.

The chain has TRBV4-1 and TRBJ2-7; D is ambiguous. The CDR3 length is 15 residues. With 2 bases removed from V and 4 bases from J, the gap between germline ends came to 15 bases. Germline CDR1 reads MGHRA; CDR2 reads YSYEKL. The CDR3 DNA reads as TGCGCCAGCAGCCAATCTGACATGGGATTTTACGAGCAGTACTTC. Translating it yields CASSQSDMGFYEQYF.

CDR3 in amino acids: CASTAPGHGNTIYF. DNA for the CDR3: TGTGCCAGCACCGCCCCGGGGCATGGAAACACCATATATTTT. The V and J genes are TRBV7-9 and TRBJ1-3; possibly TRBD1 for D (5 bases). V was clipped by 7 bases and J by 3 bases, with 13 bases between them. The germline CDR1 and CDR2 sequences are SEHNR and FQNEAQ (reference sequence). This CDR3 is 14 amino acids long. The full variable domain, rest sourced from reference TRBV7-9 and TRBJ1-3, is DTGVSQNPRHKITKRGQNVTFRCDPISEHNRLYWYRQTLGQGPEFLTYFQNEAQLEKSRLLSDRFSAERPKGSFSTLEIQRTEQGDSAMYLCASTAPGHGNTIYFGEGSWLTVV.

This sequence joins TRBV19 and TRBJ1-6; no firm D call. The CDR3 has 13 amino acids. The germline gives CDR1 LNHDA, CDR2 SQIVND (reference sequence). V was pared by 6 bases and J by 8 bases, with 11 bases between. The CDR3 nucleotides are TGTGCCAGTAGATTTAACAGAGATTCACCCCTCCACTTT. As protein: CASRFNRDSPLHF.